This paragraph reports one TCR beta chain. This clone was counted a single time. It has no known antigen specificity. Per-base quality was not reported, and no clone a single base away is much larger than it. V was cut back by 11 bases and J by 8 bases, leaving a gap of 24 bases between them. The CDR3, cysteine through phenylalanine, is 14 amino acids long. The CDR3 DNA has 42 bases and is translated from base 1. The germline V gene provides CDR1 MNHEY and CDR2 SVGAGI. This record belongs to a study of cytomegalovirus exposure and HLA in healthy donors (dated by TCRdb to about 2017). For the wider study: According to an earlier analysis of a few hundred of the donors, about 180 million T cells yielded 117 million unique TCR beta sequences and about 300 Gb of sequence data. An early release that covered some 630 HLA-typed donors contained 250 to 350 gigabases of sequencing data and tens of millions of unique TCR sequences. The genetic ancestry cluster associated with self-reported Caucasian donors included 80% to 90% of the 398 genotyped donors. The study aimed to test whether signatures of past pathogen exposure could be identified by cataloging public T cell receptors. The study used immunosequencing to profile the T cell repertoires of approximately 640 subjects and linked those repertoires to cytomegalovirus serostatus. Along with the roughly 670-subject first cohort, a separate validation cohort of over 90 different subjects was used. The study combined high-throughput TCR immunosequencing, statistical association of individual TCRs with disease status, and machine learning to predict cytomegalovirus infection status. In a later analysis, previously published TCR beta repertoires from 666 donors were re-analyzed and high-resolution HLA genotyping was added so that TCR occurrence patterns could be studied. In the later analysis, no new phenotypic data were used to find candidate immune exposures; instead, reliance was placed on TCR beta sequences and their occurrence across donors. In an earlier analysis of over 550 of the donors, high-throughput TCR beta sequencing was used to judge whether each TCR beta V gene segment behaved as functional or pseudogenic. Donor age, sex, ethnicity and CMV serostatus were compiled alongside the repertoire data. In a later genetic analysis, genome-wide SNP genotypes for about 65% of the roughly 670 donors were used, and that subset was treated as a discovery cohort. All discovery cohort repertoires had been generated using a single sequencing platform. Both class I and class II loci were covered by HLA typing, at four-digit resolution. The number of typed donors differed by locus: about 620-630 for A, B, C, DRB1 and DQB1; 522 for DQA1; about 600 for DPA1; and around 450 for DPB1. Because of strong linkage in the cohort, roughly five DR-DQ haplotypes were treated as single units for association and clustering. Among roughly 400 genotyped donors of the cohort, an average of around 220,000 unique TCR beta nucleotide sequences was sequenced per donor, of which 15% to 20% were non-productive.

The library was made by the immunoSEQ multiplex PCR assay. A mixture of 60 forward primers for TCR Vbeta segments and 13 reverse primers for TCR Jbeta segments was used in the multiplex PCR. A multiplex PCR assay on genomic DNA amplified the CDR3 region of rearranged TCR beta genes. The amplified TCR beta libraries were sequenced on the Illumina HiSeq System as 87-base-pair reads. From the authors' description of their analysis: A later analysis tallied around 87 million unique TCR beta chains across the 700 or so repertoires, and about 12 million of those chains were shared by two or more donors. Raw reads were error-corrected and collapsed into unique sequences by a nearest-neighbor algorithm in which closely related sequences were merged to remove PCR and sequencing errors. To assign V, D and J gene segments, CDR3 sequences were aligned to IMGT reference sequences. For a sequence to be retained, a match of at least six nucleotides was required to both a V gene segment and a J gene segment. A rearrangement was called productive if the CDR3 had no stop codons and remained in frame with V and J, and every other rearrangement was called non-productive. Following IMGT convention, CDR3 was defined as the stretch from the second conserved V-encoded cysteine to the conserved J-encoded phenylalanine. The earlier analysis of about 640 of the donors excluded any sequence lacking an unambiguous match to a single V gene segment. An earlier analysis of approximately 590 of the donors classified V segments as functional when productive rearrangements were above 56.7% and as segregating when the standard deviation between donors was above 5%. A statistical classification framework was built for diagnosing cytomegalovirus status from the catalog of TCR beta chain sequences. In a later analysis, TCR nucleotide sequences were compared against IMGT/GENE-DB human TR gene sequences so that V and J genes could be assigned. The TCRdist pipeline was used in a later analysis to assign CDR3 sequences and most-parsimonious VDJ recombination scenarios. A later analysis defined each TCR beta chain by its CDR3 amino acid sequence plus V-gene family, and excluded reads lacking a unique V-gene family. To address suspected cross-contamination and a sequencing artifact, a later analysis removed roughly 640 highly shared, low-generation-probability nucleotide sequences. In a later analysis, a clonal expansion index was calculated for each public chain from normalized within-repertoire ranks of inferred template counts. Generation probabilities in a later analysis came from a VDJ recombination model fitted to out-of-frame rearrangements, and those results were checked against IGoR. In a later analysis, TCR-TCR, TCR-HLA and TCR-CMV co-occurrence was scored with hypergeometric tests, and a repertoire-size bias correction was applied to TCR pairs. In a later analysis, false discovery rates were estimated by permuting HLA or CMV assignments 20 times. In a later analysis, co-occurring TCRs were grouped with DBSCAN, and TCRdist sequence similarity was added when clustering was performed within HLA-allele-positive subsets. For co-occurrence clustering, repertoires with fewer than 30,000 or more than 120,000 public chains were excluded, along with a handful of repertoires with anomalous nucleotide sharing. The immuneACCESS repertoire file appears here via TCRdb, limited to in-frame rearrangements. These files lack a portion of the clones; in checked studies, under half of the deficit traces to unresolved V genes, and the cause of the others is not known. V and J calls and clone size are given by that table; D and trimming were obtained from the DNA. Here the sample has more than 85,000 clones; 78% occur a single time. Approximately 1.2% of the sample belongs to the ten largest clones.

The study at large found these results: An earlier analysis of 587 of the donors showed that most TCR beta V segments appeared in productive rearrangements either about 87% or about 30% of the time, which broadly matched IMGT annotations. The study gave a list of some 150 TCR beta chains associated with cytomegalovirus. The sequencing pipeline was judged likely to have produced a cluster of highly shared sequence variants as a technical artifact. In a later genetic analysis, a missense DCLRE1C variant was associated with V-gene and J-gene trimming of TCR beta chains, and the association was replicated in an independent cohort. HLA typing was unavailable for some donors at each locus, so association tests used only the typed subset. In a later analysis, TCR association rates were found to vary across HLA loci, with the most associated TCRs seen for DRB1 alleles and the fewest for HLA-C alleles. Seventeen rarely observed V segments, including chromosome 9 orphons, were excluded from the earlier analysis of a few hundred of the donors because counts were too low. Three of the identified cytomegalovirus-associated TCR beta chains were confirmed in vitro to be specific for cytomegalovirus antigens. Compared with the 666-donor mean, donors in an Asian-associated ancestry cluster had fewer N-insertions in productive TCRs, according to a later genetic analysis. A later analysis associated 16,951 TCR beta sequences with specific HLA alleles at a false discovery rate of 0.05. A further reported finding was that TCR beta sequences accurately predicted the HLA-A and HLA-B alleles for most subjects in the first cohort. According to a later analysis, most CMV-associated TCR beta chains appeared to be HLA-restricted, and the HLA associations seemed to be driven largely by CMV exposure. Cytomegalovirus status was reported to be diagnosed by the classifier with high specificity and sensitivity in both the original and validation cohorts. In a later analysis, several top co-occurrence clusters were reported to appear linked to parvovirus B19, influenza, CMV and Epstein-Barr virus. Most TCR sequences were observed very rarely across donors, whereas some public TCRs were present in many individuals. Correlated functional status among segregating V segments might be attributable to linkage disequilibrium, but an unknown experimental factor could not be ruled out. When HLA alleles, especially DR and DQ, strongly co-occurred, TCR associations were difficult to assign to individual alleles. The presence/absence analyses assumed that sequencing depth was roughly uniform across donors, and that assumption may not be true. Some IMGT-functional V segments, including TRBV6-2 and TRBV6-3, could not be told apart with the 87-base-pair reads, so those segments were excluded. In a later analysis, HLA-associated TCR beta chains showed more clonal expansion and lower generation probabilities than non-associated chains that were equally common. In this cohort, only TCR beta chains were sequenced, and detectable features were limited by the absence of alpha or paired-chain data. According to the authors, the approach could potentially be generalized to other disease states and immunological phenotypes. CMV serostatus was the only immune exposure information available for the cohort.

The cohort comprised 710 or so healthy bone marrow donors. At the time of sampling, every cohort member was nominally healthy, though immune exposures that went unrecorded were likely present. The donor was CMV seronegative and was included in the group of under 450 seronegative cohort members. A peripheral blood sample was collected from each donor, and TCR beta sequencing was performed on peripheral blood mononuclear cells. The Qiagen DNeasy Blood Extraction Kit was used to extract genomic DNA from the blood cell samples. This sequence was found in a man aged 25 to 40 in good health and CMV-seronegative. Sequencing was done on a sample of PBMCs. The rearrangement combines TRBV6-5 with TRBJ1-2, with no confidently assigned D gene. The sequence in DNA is TGTGCCGGCTCGCTGGGCGGGCCTTGGAGGGGCTACACCTTC. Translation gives CAGSLGGPWRGYTF.